Listed below are T cell receptor beta chains from one sample, sequenced in a study of identical twins. TCRdb reprocessed the 5' RACE reads via MiXCR and lists one record per CDR3 protein. The data contain 540,000 or so distinct CDR3 sequences, 20% to 25% of them singletons. These data also featured in a second study, about yellow fever vaccine responses in identical twins.

Material for sequencing was CD4+ T cells sorted from blood. The receptor set was obtained from a woman younger than 35 in good health. The CDR3 runs from the conserved cysteine through the conserved F or W. The order of the fields is D gene, V gene, clone size, J gene, CDR3 protein, CDR3 DNA. D genes are given only for firm matches. The size entry is marked missing in some rows and otherwise reads once, few, many or a size class.

TRBD1,TRBV3-1,-,TRBJ1-1,CASSQGDRGRTEAFF,TGTGCCAGCAGCCAAGGGGACAGGGGGCGGACTGAAGCTTTCTTT
-,TRBV28,-,TRBJ2-4,CASSFRGVDIQYF,TGTGCCAGCAGTTTTAGAGGGGTAGACATTCAGTACTTC
TRBD1,TRBV5-1,-,TRBJ2-1,CASSLPGTGYNEQFF,TGCGCCAGCAGCTTGCCCGGGACAGGGTACAATGAGCAGTTCTTC
-,TRBV12-3/TRBV12-4,once,TRBJ1-5,CASSSLEGQPQHF,TGTGCCAGCAGTTCCCTGGAGGGCCAGCCCCAGCATTTT
TRBD2,TRBV7-3,-,TRBJ2-3,CASSRTSSDTQYF,TGTGCCAGCAGCCGGACTAGCTCAGATACGCAGTATTTT
-,TRBV24-1,many,TRBJ2-1,CATRDNYNEQFF,TGTGCCACCAGGGACAACTACAATGAGCAGTTCTTC
-,TRBV20-1,many,TRBJ2-2,CSARDGGRGTGELFF,TGCAGTGCTAGAGATGGGGGGCGCGGCACCGGGGAGCTGTTTTTT
-,TRBV24-1,few,TRBJ2-3,CATGAGHTDTQYF,TGTGCCACCGGCGCAGGCCACACAGATACGCAGTATTTT
-,TRBV5-1,-,TRBJ2-4,CASSLEPTLAKNIQYF,TGCGCCAGCAGCTTGGAGCCGACCCTAGCCAAAAACATTCAGTACTTC
TRBD1,TRBV7-9,-,TRBJ1-1,CASSYPGQGRAEAFF,TGTGCCAGCAGTTATCCGGGACAGGGTCGGGCTGAAGCTTTCTTT
-,TRBV6-1,few,TRBJ1-1,CASASLNTEAFF,TGTGCCAGCGCGTCCCTGAACACTGAAGCTTTCTTT
TRBD1,TRBV7-9,-,TRBJ1-1,CASSVQGAQNTEAFF,TGTGCCAGCAGCGTACAGGGGGCGCAGAACACTGAAGCTTTCTTT
TRBD1,TRBV5-1,-,TRBJ2-1,CASSSTGGAVNEQFF,TGCGCCAGCAGCAGCACAGGGGGCGCAGTGAATGAGCAGTTCTTC
-,TRBV25-1,few,TRBJ2-5,CASSGRTVEEETQYF,TGTGCCAGCAGTGGGAGGACAGTCGAGGAAGAGACCCAGTACTTC
-,TRBV18,few,TRBJ2-7,CASSPRSKSTGEQYF,TGTGCCAGCTCACCACGATCGAAATCTACCGGCGAGCAGTACTTC
TRBD1,TRBV18,-,TRBJ1-2,CASSPPSQGAEGYTF,TGTGCCAGCTCACCACCGTCGCAGGGGGCTGAGGGCTACACCTTC
TRBD1,TRBV12-3/TRBV12-4,-,TRBJ1-6,CASSRQGGSPLHF,TGTGCCAGCAGTAGACAGGGCGGTTCACCCCTCCACTTT
TRBD2,TRBV19,-,TRBJ2-2,CASSMREVGTGELFF,TGTGCCAGTAGTATGCGGGAGGTTGGCACCGGGGAGCTGTTTTTT
TRBD1,TRBV5-1,few,TRBJ2-7,CASTPGTDSYEQYF,TGCGCCAGCACCCCAGGGACAGACTCCTACGAGCAGTACTTC
-,TRBV7-6,-,TRBJ2-1,CASSSSWSYNEQFF,TGTGCCAGCAGCTCGTCTTGGTCCTACAATGAGCAGTTCTTC
-,TRBV27,-,TRBJ2-1,CASSLRENNNEQFF,TGTGCCAGCAGTTTGAGGGAGAACAACAATGAGCAGTTCTTC
TRBD2,TRBV6-5,-,TRBJ2-1,CASSYGTSGDEQFF,TGTGCCAGCAGTTATGGGACTAGCGGGGATGAGCAGTTCTTC
-,TRBV15,-,TRBJ2-2,CATSRDLTGELFF,TGTGCCACCAGCAGAGATCTGACCGGGGAGCTGTTTTTT
-,TRBV3-1,few,TRBJ1-3,CASTNQANSGNTIYF,TGTGCCAGCACGAACCAGGCCAACTCTGGAAACACCATATATTTT
-,TRBV7-2,-,TRBJ1-5,CASSLRDANQPQHF,TGTGCCAGCAGCCTGCGGGACGCTAATCAGCCCCAGCATTTT
TRBD2,TRBV15,-,TRBJ2-7,CATSRSIAGGLYEQYF,TGTGCCACCAGCAGATCAATAGCGGGAGGACTTTACGAGCAGTACTTC
-,TRBV6-5,-,TRBJ2-3,CASSYFGGTTDTQYF,TGTGCCAGCAGTTACTTTGGTGGGACCACAGATACGCAGTATTTT
TRBD2,TRBV28,few,TRBJ2-3,CASGTSGLHTDTQYF,TGTGCCAGCGGTACTAGCGGACTACACACAGATACGCAGTATTTT
TRBD2,TRBV12-3/TRBV12-4,-,TRBJ2-5,CASCPGGRKSQETQYF,TGTGCCAGCTGCCCGGGGGGGAGGAAGTCCCAAGAGACCCAGTACTTC
-,TRBV7-9,-,TRBJ2-5,CASSRGVGEETQYF,TGTGCCAGCAGCCGCGGGGTAGGGGAAGAGACCCAGTACTTC
-,TRBV20-1,-,TRBJ2-1,CSATARGEQFF,TGCAGTGCCACGGCCCGAGGGGAGCAGTTCTTC
-,TRBV10-1,-,TRBJ1-1,CASGWGTEAFF,TGCGCCAGCGGGTGGGGGACTGAAGCTTTCTTT
TRBD2,TRBV10-3,-,TRBJ2-3,CAISSKRETTDTQYF,TGTGCCATCAGTAGCAAGCGGGAGACGACAGATACGCAGTATTTT
-,TRBV19,few,TRBJ1-2,CATLQVNAPYGYTF,TGTGCCACCCTCCAGGTGAACGCGCCTTATGGCTACACCTTC
-,TRBV20-1,-,TRBJ2-1,CSANLGQLGPNEQFF,TGCAGTGCTAATCTCGGCCAACTAGGGCCCAATGAGCAGTTCTTC
-,TRBV6-1,-,TRBJ1-1,CASSEAGGGTEAFF,TGTGCCAGCAGTGAAGCAGGGGGAGGCACTGAAGCTTTCTTT
TRBD1,TRBV3-1,-,TRBJ2-2,CASSQQGANTGELFF,TGTGCCAGCAGCCAGCAGGGGGCGAACACCGGGGAGCTGTTTTTT
TRBD2,TRBV12-3/TRBV12-4,few,TRBJ2-5,CASSGGLAGVGETQYF,TGTGCCAGCAGTGGCGGACTAGCGGGAGTGGGGGAGACCCAGTACTTC
TRBD2,TRBV19,few,TRBJ2-5,CASTPRGTSGSETQYF,TGTGCCAGTACCCCGAGGGGAACTAGCGGGAGTGAGACCCAGTACTTC
TRBD1,TRBV12-3/TRBV12-4,-,TRBJ2-1,CASSLDRVNEQFF,TGTGCCAGCAGTTTGGACAGGGTTAATGAGCAGTTCTTC
-,TRBV20-1,-,TRBJ1-1,CSARDLRNQKNTEAFF,TGCAGTGCTAGAGATCTCAGAAACCAGAAGAACACTGAAGCTTTCTTT
-,TRBV24-1,few,TRBJ2-3,CATSAHRETDTQYF,TGTGCCACCAGTGCCCACAGGGAAACAGATACGCAGTATTTT
-,TRBV5-1,-,TRBJ2-5,CASSPWPQETQYF,TGCGCCAGCAGTCCTTGGCCTCAAGAGACCCAGTACTTC
-,TRBV21-1,few,TRBJ2-5,CASSKVTSLEPYQETQYF,TGTGCCAGCAGCAAAGTAACGTCCCTGGAGCCGTACCAAGAGACCCAGTACTTC
TRBD1,TRBV27,few,TRBJ2-3,CASRKTGSGDTQYF,TGTGCCAGCAGAAAGACAGGGTCGGGCGATACGCAGTATTTT
TRBD2,TRBV10-3,-,TRBJ2-1,CAISGLAGGSYNEQFF,TGTGCCATCAGTGGACTAGCGGGGGGTTCCTACAATGAGCAGTTCTTC
TRBD2,TRBV20-1,-,TRBJ2-3,CSARDWLAGNTDTQYF,TGCAGTGCTAGAGATTGGCTAGCGGGGAACACAGATACGCAGTATTTT
-,TRBV4-1,-,TRBJ2-3,CASSQEGGGGTDTQYF,TGCGCCAGCAGCCAAGAAGGGGGGGGAGGCACAGATACGCAGTATTTT
TRBD2,TRBV24-1,-,TRBJ2-5,CATSATSGRRETQYF,TGTGCCACCAGCGCCACTAGCGGGAGGCGGGAGACCCAGTACTTC
TRBD1,TRBV2,-,TRBJ1-5,CASSETGGQPQHF,TGTGCCAGCAGTGAGACAGGGGGTCAGCCCCAGCATTTT
-,TRBV29-1,-,TRBJ2-5,CSVPNPREGFWTQYF,TGCAGCGTCCCAAACCCAAGGGAAGGATTTTGGACCCAGTACTTC
-,TRBV7-9,few,TRBJ1-2,CALDLRGGAYGYTF,TGTGCCCTCGACCTCCGGGGGGGAGCCTATGGCTACACCTTC
TRBD2,TRBV24-1,few,TRBJ2-1,CATSDSGGQGEQFF,TGTGCCACCAGTGATTCGGGGGGGCAAGGTGAGCAGTTCTTC
-,TRBV6-2/TRBV6-3,-,TRBJ2-3,CASSYGGVSTDTQYF,TGTGCCAGCAGTTACGGGGGAGTCAGCACAGATACGCAGTATTTT
-,TRBV12-3/TRBV12-4,-,TRBJ1-1,CASSRGTMNTEAFF,TGTGCCAGCAGTCGCGGGACAATGAACACTGAAGCTTTCTTT
-,TRBV3-1,-,TRBJ2-1,CASSQLRVTYNQQFF,TGTGCCAGCAGCCAATTGCGGGTAACATACAATCAGCAGTTCTTC
-,TRBV5-1,-,TRBJ2-3,CASSMQDGGKDTQYF,TGCGCCAGCAGCATGCAGGACGGAGGGAAAGATACGCAGTATTTT
-,TRBV7-2,few,TRBJ2-4,CASSLEIRVDKNIQYF,TGTGCCAGCAGCTTAGAGATCAGGGTGGACAAAAACATTCAGTACTTC